This T cell receptor beta chain originates from a study of metastatic and nonmetastatic thyroid tumors. Among the patients, none had received any treatment before thyroid surgery. TCRdb re-called the PCR reads through MiXCR. The sample consists of about 85,000 clones, roughly 8.6% of them appearing once. CDR3 length: 15 residues. The trim removed 5 bases at V and 12 bases at J, leaving 10 bases unmatched. Germline V gene data show CDR1 as LGHDT and CDR2 as YNNKEL (reference sequence). Sequencing used blood. The chain uses TRBV3-1 and TRBJ2-1; 13 positions agree with TRBD2. The sequence came from a female donor with papillary thyroid cancer or a benign thyroid nodule (not recorded which). Some clones in this sample may be carry-over from other donors' samples. CDR3 in amino acids: CASSERTSGGLGQFF. CDR3 nucleotides: TGTGCCAGCAGCGAAAGGACTAGCGGGGGACTGGGGCAGTTCTTC.